This TCR beta chain was sequenced for a study of human T cells and chemical hapten exposure. On the study more broadly: Patients, mostly women, had alopecia areata, alopecia totalis or alopecia universalis.

Described time point: pre-sensitization, week 0. As for treatment: therapeutic diphenylcyclopropenone sensitization with weekly scalp DPC. One entry per CDR3 protein results from TCRdb running MiXCR on the RACE reads. Altogether roughly 250,000 distinct CDR3 sequences are present, 7.5% to 10% being singletons, with the ten largest covering approximately 2.2%. V lost 3 bases and J lost 12, with 14 bases in between. The CDR3 totals 13 residues. CDR1 ENHRY and CDR2 SYGVKD come from the germline V gene. The sequences come from whole blood, collected in connection with sensitization to the hapten diphenylcyclopropenone (DPC). The V gene is TRBV10-3, the J gene TRBJ1-4; tentatively, D is TRBD1 (6 bases). The TCR originated in a woman aged 40 to 50 with alopecia areata. Some clones in this sample may be carry-over from other donors' samples. The CDR3 region is CAISEVSGAELFF. The CDR3 coding sequence is TGTGCCATCAGTGAAGTCTCGGGGGCCGAACTGTTTTTT.